The 5 T cell receptor beta chains listed next were all sequenced from one sample in a study of T cells after yellow fever vaccination. TCRdb reanalysed the 5' RACE reads using MiXCR and keeps one entry per CDR3 protein. The table includes around 150,000 distinct CDR3 sequences, 6% to 7.5% detected once. The input for sequencing was CD4+ T cells sorted from PBMCs, taken about 5 days after the first yellow fever vaccination. The receptor set was obtained from a man younger than 35 who received the YFV17D yellow fever vaccine.

This clonotype was seen at least ten times. The CDR3 loop reads CASSPVDRVDEQYF. In nucleotides, the CDR3 is TGTGCCAGCAGTCCGGTGGACAGGGTGGACGAGCAGTACTTC. This sequence joins TRBV4-2 and TRBJ2-7; 8 nucleotides match TRBD1. Germline loops: CDR1 LGHNA, CDR2 YNFKEQ. V shed 6 bases and J 5 bases; nucleotides not matched to a gene: 9. The CDR3 is made up of 14 amino acids.

For the CDR3, the DNA is TGTGCCAGCAGATTAGATGGCAATGAGCAGTTCTTC. It yields the protein CASRLDGNEQFF. The chain is built from TRBV5-4 and TRBJ2-1, with D unclear. V gave up 5 bases and J gave up 6 bases, with 9 bases separating them. Germline V gene lookup returns CDR1 SGHNT and CDR2 YYREEE (reference sequence). This CDR3 comprises 12 residues.

This chain uses TRBV2 with TRBJ2-2; perhaps TRBD1 as D (5 bases). The CDR3 sequence is 13 residues long. V shed 6 bases and J shed 0 bases, with 5 bases lying between them. The germline V gene encodes CDR1 SNHLY and CDR2 FYNNEI. Here the CDR3 DNA reads TGTGCCAGCAGCAGGGCGAACACCGGGGAGCTGTTTTTT. Translating gives CASSRANTGELFF.

The chain couples TRBV7-9 to TRBJ1-5; D is ambiguous. The CDR3 spans 12 residues. V was pared by 5 bases and J by 5 bases, with 7 bases between. Germline V gene lookup returns CDR1 SEHNR and CDR2 FQNEAQ (reference sequence). CDR3 DNA sequence: TGTGCCAGCAGCAGCGGGGATCAGCCCCAGCATTTT. Its translation is CASSSGDQPQHF.

This chain links TRBV12-3 or TRBV12-4 with TRBJ1-1; D is perhaps TRBD1 (6 bases). The CDR3 runs to 15 residues. V dropped 1 base and J dropped 4 bases, with 13 bases sitting between them. The CDR3: CASSLGGRDLTEAFF. The CDR3 DNA sequence: TGTGCCAGCAGTTTAGGGGGGCGCGACCTCACTGAAGCTTTCTTT.